This T cell receptor beta chain was documented in a study of T cells in localized non-small cell lung cancer. Trimming pared 0 bases from V and 5 bases from J, leaving 10 bases between. The length of the CDR3 is 15 residues. Germline V lookup: CDR1 MGHRA, CDR2 YSYEKL. Whole-study findings and limits: Uninvolved adjacent lung had higher T cell clonality than tumor and all other tissues. Paired adjacent lung recovered a median about 60 of the top 100 tumor clones.

Using immunoSEQ multiplex PCR, the repertoire was profiled, and TCRdb retains in-frame clones only, with some absent. Altogether 35,000 to 50,000 clones are present, more than 85% being singletons, with the ten largest covering about 10%. Worth noting for this clone: The antigen remains unidentified.

The TCR was taken from a woman aged 40-69 years with stage II lung adenocarcinoma. V usage is TRBV4-1 and J usage is TRBJ1-4; no definite D call. The sequencing used PBMCs, collected before any cancer treatment. The CDR3 sequence: CASSQEGGPNEKLFF. The CDR3 coding sequence is TGCGCCAGCAGCCAAGAGGGCGGACCGAATGAAAAACTGTTTTTT.